This T cell receptor beta chain was captured in a study of T cells after yellow fever vaccination (dated by TCRdb to 2018 to 2020). About the study as a whole: The SMART-Seq v4 Ultra Low Input RNA kit was used to prepare libraries from fractions with low cell numbers. Bulk PBMC replicates and cell subsets were isolated from blood drawn at multiple timepoints before and after both primary and secondary immunization. To follow T-cell clones before and after both primary and booster YFV17D yellow fever vaccination, bulk TCR alpha and beta repertoires underwent longitudinal sequencing. The cohort comprised two healthy male donors, one aged 18 to 30 and one aged 30 to 40 years.

TCR cDNA was synthesized by 5'RACE template switching, which introduced a universal primer site and unique molecular identifiers. Priming of cDNA synthesis was performed from both the TCR alpha and TCR beta constant segments. Libraries were amplified in two PCR steps, with sample barcodes and sequencing adapters added in the second step. Sequencing of libraries was done on Illumina HiSeq 2500 (2x100 bp) or NovaSeq (2x150 bp). Per the source publication's procedure: Demultiplexing of reads and collapsing into UMI consensus sequences were performed with MIGEC, and V(D)J alignment was carried out with MiXCR. Using edgeR on replicate PBMC samples, clonotypes were called vaccine-responding if FDR was below 0.01 and the log2 fold change was above 5 up to day 15. CD4 or CD8 identity was assigned to each bulk clonotype according to whether the clonotype was present at higher abundance in the sequenced CD4 repertoire or the sequenced CD8 repertoire. TCRdb applied fastp at Q25 and MiXCR to the public reads, then kept only in-frame beta chains. Every CDR3 protein is listed once, alongside the most common genes and DNA of its rows. The authors' filters were not applied to this entry. Across this sample there are tens of thousands of distinct CDR3 sequences, with around 7.3% seen only once. The top ten clonotypes cover about two fifths of the sample.

What the research found in general, with its limitations: The secondary T-cell response was found to be weaker but faster than the primary response, with a peak reached on day 5 rather than on day 15. Only a couple of donors were included in the study, so the extent to which the findings can be generalized is limited. A small share of clonotypes was detected in both CD4 and CD8 compartments, with the overlap likely arising from convergent recombination. After the booster, most clones that had expanded after primary vaccination were detected again (approximately 96% of CD4 and roughly 86% of CD8), suggesting broad maintenance of memory. Computational filtering was needed because FACS-sorted repertoires could contain abundant contaminating clonotypes from the bulk population.

The CDR3 sequence holds 16 residues, the cysteine and phenylalanine included. CDR3 DNA only is kept here, 48 bases in frame from base 1. V is reduced by 3 bases and J by 4 bases, leaving a spacing of 17 bases between them. The CDR1 and CDR2 encoded by the germline V gene are SGHDN and FVKESK. This clonotype was picked up many times. The target of this receptor is not known. No base quality information exists; no much larger clone differs at one position. The treatment or condition label on this specimen signifies: live attenuated yellow fever vaccine strain. PBMCs were isolated from peripheral blood using a standard Ficoll-Paque protocol. Dynabeads CD4 and CD8 positive selection kits were used to isolate the CD4 and CD8 T-cell fractions. RNA was extracted with TriZol from bulk PBMCs, CD4 and CD8 fractions, and dextramer-positive and dextramer-negative fractions.

This TCR derives from a man younger than 40 who received the YFV17D yellow fever vaccine. The rearranged segments are TRBV14 and TRBJ2-3; TRBD2 is possibly the D segment (6 matching bases). Sequenced material: CD8+ T cells sorted from PBMCs, taken on the day of the yellow fever booster vaccination. Read as DNA, the sequence is TGTGCCAGCAGCCACCTCGGGGGACTTGGGTCAGATACGCAGTATTTT. Its product reads: CASSHLGGLGSDTQYF.